One and the same sample provided the 19 T cell receptor beta chains below, sequenced in a study of cytomegalovirus exposure and HLA in healthy donors. PCR used 60 Vbeta primers and 13 Jbeta primers. The repertoire was sequenced with immunoSEQ multiplex PCR; TCRdb's copy has only in-frame clones and lacks some. The table lists some 140,000 clones, approximately 10% of them singletons. Sequencing was done on a sample of PBMCs. These receptors originate from a woman between 40 and 50 years old in good health and CMV-seropositive.

The rearrangement joins TRBV5-6 to TRBJ2-2, with TRBD1 matching over 9 bases. With V trimmed by 5 bases and J by 6 bases, 5 bases remained unmatched. Germline values: CDR1 SGHDT, CDR2 YYEEEE. The CDR3 covers 14 residues. CDR3 sequence (DNA): TGTGCCAGCAGACGGGACAGGGTGCCCGGGGAGCTGTTTTTT. This codes for CASRRDRVPGELFF.

This chain uses TRBV19 with TRBJ1-2, with 7 bases aligning to TRBD1. The CDR3 consists of 16 residues. V dropped 10 bases and J dropped 2; count of bases not matched to a gene: 16. The V gene's germline CDR1 is LNHDA and CDR2 SQIVND (reference sequence). The chain's CDR3 is CATIQPASGGNYGYTF. For the CDR3, the DNA is TGTGCCACCATCCAACCAGCGTCAGGGGGGAACTATGGCTACACCTTC.

This clone was seen more than once but under ten times. The same CDR3 also results from other DNA sequences found in this sample. The V gene is TRBV7-2, the J gene TRBJ2-3; 11 bases fit TRBD2. CDR3 length equals 15 residues. CDR1 is SGHTA and CDR2 is FQGNSA in the germline V gene. J gave up 3 bases and V 4 bases, and 3 bases lay outside the gene matches. CDR3 DNA: TGTGCCAGCAGCTCCGGGACTAGCGGTACAGATACGCAGTATTTT. Translating it yields CASSSGTSGTDTQYF.

This clone came up a few times. J is TRBJ2-7 and V is TRBV6-7; 9 bases agree with TRBD1. TRBV6-7 is placed among ORFs of uncertain function. This CDR3 has 13 residues. J lost 2 bases, V lost 5 bases, and 1 base had no gene match. The CDR3 DNA reads TGTGCCAGCAGTGACAGGGGGGCCTACGAGCAGTACTTC. It codes for CASSDRGAYEQYF.

This clone was recorded a few times. Sequence at one end of the junction differs from germline and may be a read error. The gene calls are TRBV2 and TRBJ2-5; 10 positions agree with TRBD2. This CDR3 is built from 15 residues. Germline loops: CDR1 SNHLY, CDR2 FYNNEI. The CDR3 bases are TGTGCCAGCAGGGAAGCGGGGGGGTCCGGTGGGACCCAGTACTTC. The encoded protein is CASREAGGSGGTQYF.

This clone was observed a handful of times. The chain joins TRBV5-1 to TRBJ2-1; D not certain. From germline, CDR1 is SGHRS and CDR2 YFSETQ. V was shortened by 1 base and J by 6 bases, with 8 bases between the two germline ends. CDR3 size: 13 residues. The CDR3 nucleotides are TGCGCCAGCAGCTTGTACAGTCTCAATGAGCAGTTCTTC. Amino acid sequence: CASSLYSLNEQFF.

For this clone: At one of its ends the junction is not consistent with the germline gene, which may arise from a read error. Other DNA sequences in this specimen translate into the identical CDR3. The J gene is TRBJ2-1, the V gene TRBV6-5; 12 bases are shared with TRBD2. The CDR3 loop spans 16 amino acids. Germline V lookup: CDR1 MNHEY, CDR2 SVGAGI. CDR3 in DNA: TGTGCCAGCAGTTACTCGTCTAGCGGGGGGGCAAATGAGCAATTCTTC. Its translation: CASSYSSSGGANEQFF.

The CDR3 region has the DNA TGTGCCAGCAGCGCCCTAAACAGGGGCAGCAATCAGCCCCAGCATTTT. It specifies CASSALNRGSNQPQHF. The chain combines TRBV7-8 with TRBJ1-5, with 7 bases fitting TRBD1. The CDR3 runs to 16 residues. Trimming took 5 bases from V and 1 from J; bases not matched to a gene: 8. In germline, CDR1 is SGHVS, CDR2 FQNEAQ.

The chain carries TRBV9 and TRBJ2-3; a possible D gene is TRBD2 (5 bases). The CDR3 runs 13 residues. CDR1 and CDR2 from the germline V gene are SGDLS and YYNGEE. V lost 7 bases, J lost 0 bases, and 9 bases lay in between. CDR3 sequence (DNA): TGTGCCAGCGGGGAGCGGAGCACAGATACGCAGTATTTT. Residues: CASGERSTDTQYF. The complete variable domain, with remaining parts taken from reference TRBV9 and TRBJ2-3, reads DSGVTQTPKHLITATGQRVTLRCSPRSGDLSVYWYQQSLDQGLQFLIQYYNGEERAKGNILERFSAQQFPDLHSELNLSSLELGDSALYFCASGERSTDTQYFGPGTRLTVL.

In its sample, this clone was seen a few times. The chain joins TRBV7-2 to TRBJ2-7; D is ambiguous. This CDR3 is built from 13 residues. Trimming stripped 3 bases from V and 5 bases from J, with 11 bases between. Germline V gene sequence: CDR1 SGHTA, CDR2 FQGNSA. The CDR3: CASSLSRVDEQYF. Here the CDR3 DNA reads TGTGCCAGCAGCTTGAGCCGAGTAGACGAGCAGTACTTC.

The chain is built from TRBV27 and TRBJ1-2; weak D call: TRBD1 (5 bases). Deletions cut 3 bases from V and 8 bases from J, with 16 bases between. Germline V gene lookup returns CDR1 MNHEY and CDR2 SMNVEV (reference sequence). The CDR3 totals 14 residues. CDR3 sequence reads: CASSLRGSRSGYTF. The CDR3 DNA reads as TGTGCCAGCAGTTTGCGGGGCTCCCGGAGCGGCTACACCTTC.

This clone has more than one count but fewer than ten. The chain combines TRBV19 with TRBJ2-3; perhaps TRBD1 as D (5 bases). Trimming stripped 5 bases from V and 5 bases from J, with 14 bases between. CDR3 length equals 14 residues. The germline gives CDR1 LNHDA, CDR2 SQIVND (reference sequence). The CDR3 protein is CASSPGYPRDTQYF. DNA for the CDR3: TGTGCCAGTAGTCCAGGGTACCCCAGAGATACGCAGTATTTT.

The chain has TRBV6-6 and TRBJ2-3; D perhaps matches TRBD2 (7 bases). Germline values: CDR1 MNHNY, CDR2 SVGAGI (reference sequence). V lost 7 bases, J lost 1 base, and 12 bases lay in between. The CDR3 contains 14 residues. CDR3 loop: CASTTGGGTDTQYF. For the CDR3, the DNA is TGTGCCAGCACCACGGGGGGCGGCACAGATACGCAGTATTTT.

This clone turned up a few times. The chain links TRBV5-4 to TRBJ1-4, with 9 bases identical to TRBD1. The CDR3 loop spans 16 amino acids. Trimming at V came to 3 bases and at J to 5 bases, leaving 8 bases not matched to a gene. Germline loops: CDR1 SGHNT, CDR2 YYREEE (reference sequence). CDR3 bases: TGTGCCAGCAGCTCGATATCCGGGACAGGGAATGAAAAACTGTTTTTT. It specifies CASSSISGTGNEKLFF.

This chain uses TRBV7-9 with TRBJ2-1; 7 bases map to TRBD1. CDR1 SEHNR and CDR2 FQNEAQ come from the germline V gene (reference sequence). J lost 7 bases, V lost 5 bases, and 11 bases had no gene match. The CDR3 is made up of 15 amino acids. CDR3 DNA: TGTGCCAGCAGCATACAGGGGTTCGGTAGGAATGAGCAGTTCTTC. Its protein product is CASSIQGFGRNEQFF. Full variable domain (rest looked up from reference TRBV7-9 and TRBJ2-1): DTGVSQNPRHKITKRGQNVTFRCDPISEHNRLYWYRQTLGQGPEFLTYFQNEAQLEKSRLLSDRFSAERPKGSFSTLEIQRTEQGDSAMYLCASSIQGFGRNEQFFGPGTRLTVL.

This clone has just a few counts. The chain recombines TRBV5-6 with TRBJ2-7, with 9 bases fitting TRBD1. The junction had 8 bases not matched to a gene; V was cut back by 1 base and J by 3 bases. CDR3 length: 16 residues. CDR1 and CDR2 from the germline V gene are SGHDT and YYEEEE. CDR3 amino acids: CASSLSLGDRDYEQYF. In nucleotides, the CDR3 is TGTGCCAGCAGCTTGTCGCTTGGGGACAGGGACTACGAGCAGTACTTC.

There are a few counts of this clone. Written as DNA, the CDR3 is TGTGCCAGCAGCTTAGGGGGACAGGGGATCTATGGCTACACCTTC. This gives the protein CASSLGGQGIYGYTF. The chain has TRBV5-4 and TRBJ1-2; the match to TRBD1 covers 10 bases. CDR3 length: 15 amino acids. Germline V gene lookup returns CDR1 SGHNT and CDR2 YYREEE (reference sequence). After removal of 2 bases from V and 4 bases from J, the junction contained 5 bases not matched to a gene. Variable domain in full (rest from reference TRBV5-4 and TRBJ1-2): ETGVTQSPTHLIKTRGQQVTLRCSSQSGHNTVSWYQQALGQGPQFIFQYYREEENGRGNFPPRFSGLQFPNYSSELNVNALELDDSALYLCASSLGGQGIYGYTFGSGTRLTVV.

J is TRBJ2-1 and V is TRBV9; no firm D call. This CDR3 has 15 amino acids. V was trimmed by 0 bases and J by 2 bases, leaving 9 bases between them. Germline V lookup: CDR1 SGDLS, CDR2 YYNGEE. CDR3 protein: CASSVGSPTYNEQFF. The CDR3 region has the DNA TGTGCCAGCAGCGTAGGAAGCCCGACCTACAATGAGCAGTTCTTC.

This clone was counted a few times. The rearrangement links TRBV5-4 to TRBJ2-1, with 8 nucleotides matching TRBD2. CDR1 and CDR2 from the germline V gene are SGHNT and YYREEE (reference sequence). CDR3 length equals 16 residues. V was clipped by 0 bases and J by 2 bases; unmatched bases: 4. The CDR3 DNA follows: TGTGCCAGCAGCTTGGGAGCGGGGGAAGCCTACAATGAGCAGTTCTTC. It encodes CASSLGAGEAYNEQFF.